One sample yielded the 31 T cell receptor beta chains listed below, sequenced in a study of shared clonotypes between healthy human individuals. Produced via immunoSEQ multiplex PCR; TCRdb's table is partial and in-frame only. This sample carries 550,000 to 600,000 clones, around three quarters of them seen once, and the ten largest clones take approximately 12%. Sequencing was done on a sample of PBMCs. The source is a woman aged 40 to 50 in good health. Some clones in this sample may be carry-over from other donors' samples.

This chain connects TRBV5-1 to TRBJ2-1; 10 bases are shared with TRBD2. The CDR3 loop spans 15 amino acids. In germline, CDR1 is SGHRS, CDR2 YFSETQ. After removal of 4 bases from V and 9 bases from J, the junction contained 10 bases not matched to a gene. CDR3 sequence reads: CASSPQAGGLAEQFF. Here the CDR3 DNA reads TGCGCCAGCAGCCCTCAAGCGGGAGGGCTGGCTGAGCAGTTCTTC.

The rearrangement uses TRBV4-2 and TRBJ1-2; TRBD1 matches at 7 bases. From germline, CDR1 is LGHNA and CDR2 YNFKEQ. V shed 1 base and J 4 bases; nucleotides not matched to a gene: 3. The CDR3 is 14 residues long. The CDR3 DNA reads as TGTGCCAGCAGCCAAGGACAGGGCGCCTATGGCTACACCTTC. Protein product: CASSQGQGAYGYTF.

Remarks on this clone: Other DNA sequences within the sample encode an identical CDR3. This chain joins TRBV7-9 and TRBJ2-1, with D possibly TRBD2 on 6 matching bases. Trimming took 1 base from V and 8 from J, leaving 9 bases between them. Germline CDR1 SEHNR, CDR2 FQNEAQ (reference sequence). The CDR3 is 13 amino acids. The CDR3 nucleotides read TGTGCCAGCAGCTTAGGGAGGGTCCATGAGCAGTTCTTC. The encoded protein is CASSLGRVHEQFF.

The chain combines TRBV5-4 with TRBJ1-1; 10 bases align to TRBD1. The CDR3 contains 14 residues. Unmatched junction bases numbered 0, after V lost 0 bases and J lost 4 bases. In germline, CDR1 is SGHNT, CDR2 YYREEE (reference sequence). The CDR3 sequence is CASSLGDRGTEAFF. The CDR3 DNA sequence: TGTGCCAGCAGCTTGGGGGACAGGGGCACTGAAGCTTTCTTT.

This chain joins TRBV19 and TRBJ2-1; 15 bases map to TRBD2. The CDR3 contains 20 residues. V dropped 4 bases and J dropped 1; count of bases not matched to a gene: 11. Looked up from germline, CDR1 is LNHDA and CDR2 is SQIVND (reference sequence). Here the CDR3 reads CASSSVPGLAGGGSYNEQFF. As DNA, the CDR3 is TGTGCCAGTAGTAGCGTCCCGGGACTAGCGGGAGGTGGGTCCTACAATGAGCAGTTCTTC.

The chain is built from TRBV18 and TRBJ1-5, with D tentatively TRBD1 (6 bases). Germline-derived CDR1 and CDR2 are KGHSH and LQKENI. The length of the CDR3 is 15 residues. Trimming left V 6 bases short and J 1 base short, with 13 bases between. CDR3 DNA: TGTGCCAGCTCGCCCACAGGGTTCAGCAATCAGCCCCAGCATTTT. Translation: CASSPTGFSNQPQHF.

The V and J genes are TRBV15 and TRBJ2-2; 9 bases are a match to TRBD2. Germline lookup yields CDR1 LNHNV and CDR2 YYDKDF (reference sequence). J lost 3 bases, V lost 1 base, and 0 bases had no gene match. This CDR3 is 15 amino acids long. This CDR3 is CATSRGGGDTGELFF. For the CDR3, the DNA is TGTGCCACCAGCAGAGGCGGGGGGGACACCGGGGAGCTGTTTTTT.

The chain uses TRBV7-8 and TRBJ1-1; D call uncertain. CDR1 and CDR2 from the germline V gene are SGHVS and FQNEAQ. V shed 5 bases and J shed 0 bases, with 13 bases lying between them. CDR3 size: 15 residues. The CDR3: CASSPRRTMNTEAFF. The CDR3 DNA follows: TGTGCCAGCAGCCCCCGCCGGACCATGAACACTGAAGCTTTCTTT.

This rearrangement joins TRBV28 to TRBJ1-3; TRBD1 matches at 10 bases. After removal of 5 bases from V and 5 bases from J, the junction contained 9 bases not matched to a gene. Per germline, CDR1 MDHEN and CDR2 SYDVKM. The CDR3 is 16 residues long. DNA of the CDR3: TGTGCCAGCAGTCGTCTACCGGGACAGGGGAGAAACACCATATATTTT. Residues: CASSRLPGQGRNTIYF.

This sequence joins TRBV21-1 and TRBJ1-1. TRBV21-1 is reported as a pseudogene. This CDR3 region has 13 residues. CDR3 sequence (DNA): TGTGCCAGCAGCAAGGAAAGGGTAACTGAAGCTTTCTTT. Protein sequence: CASSKERVTEAFF.

This chain uses TRBV28 with TRBJ2-4; D may be TRBD1 (6 bases). Germline lookup yields CDR1 MDHEN and CDR2 SYDVKM. This CDR3 is built from 14 residues. V shed 6 bases and J shed 6 bases, with 15 bases lying between them. DNA for the CDR3: TGTGCCAGCAGCTTTTCCAGGGGTCTAAACATTCAGTACTTC. Translating gives CASSFSRGLNIQYF. Using reference TRBV28 and TRBJ2-4 for the parts outside the CDR3, the full variable domain is DVKVTQSSRYLVKRTGEKVFLECVQDMDHENMFWYRQDPGLGLRLIYFSYDVKMKEKGDIPEGYSVSREKKERFSLILESASTNQTSMYLCASSFSRGLNIQYFGAGTRLSVL.

The chain combines TRBV5-1 with TRBJ2-5; 12 nucleotides align to TRBD2. Germline CDR1 reads SGHRS; CDR2 reads YFSETQ. The V segment lost 4 bases and the J segment 5 bases; nucleotides outside the gene matches: 3. The CDR3 has 14 amino acids. For the CDR3, the DNA is TGCGCCAGCAGCGGCGGGACTAGCGGGGAGACCCAGTACTTC. Amino acids: CASSGGTSGETQYF. Full variable domain (missing parts from reference TRBV5-1 and TRBJ2-5): KAGVTQTPRYLIKTRGQQVTLSCSPISGHRSVSWYQQTPGQGLQFLFEYFSETQRNKGNFPGRFSGRQFSNSRSEMNVSTLELGDSALYLCASSGGTSGETQYFGPGTRLLVL.

The chain links TRBV10-3 to TRBJ2-5, with D possibly TRBD1 on 5 matching bases. CDR3 length equals 13 residues. The ends were cut back, 8 bases at V and 1 base at J, with 11 bases in the middle. CDR1 and CDR2 (germline): ENHRY, SYGVKD. The CDR3 DNA follows: TGTGCCATCGGTGGGGCAGCCCAAGAGACCCAGTACTTC. It encodes CAIGGAAQETQYF.

In the case of this clone: One base away lies a much larger clone, so this may be a sequencing read error. This chain uses TRBV7-9 with TRBJ2-7; D unresolved. Per the germline V gene, CDR1 is SEHNR and CDR2 is FQNEAQ (reference sequence). This CDR3 has 14 amino acids. The germline V and J ends were trimmed by 4 bases and 2 bases, with 12 bases remaining between them. DNA of the CDR3: TGTGCCAGCAGCTCTAACACAGAGCCCTACGAGCAGTACTTC. It specifies CASSSNTEPYEQYF.

The genes are TRBV28 and TRBJ1-2, with D unresolved. V was trimmed by 5 bases and J by 5 bases, leaving 9 bases between them. The germline V gene encodes CDR1 MDHEN and CDR2 SYDVKM. This CDR3 spans 12 amino acids. The CDR3 sequence: CASSRMEYGYTF. The CDR3 bases are TGTGCCAGCAGTCGCATGGAGTATGGCTACACCTTC.

The V call is TRBV2, the J call TRBJ2-7; no clear D gene. Germline V gene sequence: CDR1 SNHLY, CDR2 FYNNEI. Trimming took off 3 bases at V and 0 bases at J, with 12 bases between the two ends. The CDR3 covers 15 residues. The CDR3 here is CASSDIDKSSYEQYF. In DNA form, the CDR3 reads TGTGCCAGCAGTGATATTGACAAGAGCTCCTACGAGCAGTACTTC.

This clone has only a few counts. This chain uses TRBV2 with TRBJ2-1; 13 bases map to TRBD2. Per germline, CDR1 SNHLY and CDR2 FYNNEI. V gave up 6 bases and J gave up 6 bases; unmatched junction bases: 5. This CDR3 region has 15 residues. The CDR3 is CASSAGLAGTNEQFF. As DNA, the CDR3 is TGTGCCAGCAGCGCGGGACTAGCGGGGACCAATGAGCAGTTCTTC.

This clone has more than one count but fewer than ten. The chain links TRBV10-3 to TRBJ2-1; TRBD2 aligns across 13 bases. Germline V CDR1 and CDR2: ENHRY, SYGVKD. Germline trimming cut 0 bases from V and 3 bases from J; bases unmatched to any gene: 5. This CDR3 region has 18 residues. CDR3 in amino acids: CAISESTTSGRFYNEQFF. CDR3 nucleotides: TGTGCCATCAGTGAGTCGACGACTAGCGGGAGGTTCTACAATGAGCAGTTCTTC.

V is TRBV7-2 and J is TRBJ1-5, with 8 bases lining up with TRBD1. Germline CDR1 is SGHTA and CDR2 is FQGNSA. Trimming took 1 base from V and 6 from J; bases not matched to a gene: 5. The CDR3 is made up of 15 amino acids. The CDR3 DNA follows: TGTGCCAGCAGCTTAGTAGGAGACAGGGGTCAGCCCCAGCATTTT. Translating it yields CASSLVGDRGQPQHF.

The chain couples TRBV28 to TRBJ2-3, with 9 positions matching TRBD1. Trimming cost V 5 bases and J 2 bases; bases outside gene matches: 8. Germline CDR1 MDHEN, CDR2 SYDVKM. The length of the CDR3 is 16 residues. The CDR3 sequence is CASSTPGQGPTDTQYF. Here the CDR3 DNA reads TGTGCCAGCAGTACACCGGGACAGGGCCCCACAGATACGCAGTATTTT.

The rearrangement links TRBV9 to TRBJ1-1, with unresolved D. Germline V gene lookup returns CDR1 SGDLS and CDR2 YYNGEE. Trimming left V 0 bases short and J 1 base short, with 7 bases between. The CDR3 has 14 amino acids. CDR3: CASSVAWGNTEAFF. In DNA form, the CDR3 reads TGTGCCAGCAGCGTAGCATGGGGGAACACTGAAGCTTTCTTT.

This clone was seen once. The CDR3 is CASSTGQGGLSYEQYF. The DNA for the CDR3 is TGTGCCAGCTCAACGGGACAGGGGGGCCTCTCCTACGAGCAGTACTTC. The chain links TRBV18 to TRBJ2-7; 11 bases align to TRBD1. Germline loops: CDR1 KGHSH, CDR2 LQKENI. The length of the CDR3 is 16 residues. The trim removed 5 bases at V and 0 bases at J, leaving 6 bases unmatched.

The gene calls are TRBV28 and TRBJ2-2; D gene ambiguous. V was trimmed by 5 bases and J by 3 bases, leaving 10 bases between them. The CDR3 runs 14 residues. Germline CDR1 and CDR2: MDHEN and SYDVKM. The CDR3 loop is CASSIIKDTGELFF. CDR3 nucleotide sequence: TGTGCCAGCAGTATCATTAAGGACACCGGGGAGCTGTTTTTT.

A few counts support this clone. This chain uses TRBV28 with TRBJ2-5, with 10 bases fitting TRBD2. The J call is uncertain, as TRBJ2-7 better fits the DNA end. The CDR3 runs 15 residues. The germline V gene has CDR1 MDHEN and CDR2 SYDVKM. CDR3 protein: CASSSGRLAGDEQYF. CDR3 nucleotide sequence: TGTGCCAGCAGTTCCGGAAGGCTAGCGGGAGACGAGCAGTACTTC.

A remark on this clone: A much more abundant neighbour one base away suggests this may be a read error. The chain is built from TRBV5-4 and TRBJ2-3; D remains unclear. The CDR3 has 14 amino acids. In germline, CDR1 is SGHNT, CDR2 YYREEE (reference sequence). Trimming took off 4 bases at V and 2 bases at J, with 11 bases between the two ends. The CDR3 loop is CASSLGLNTDTQYF. CDR3 nucleotide sequence: TGTGCCAGCAGCCTCGGGCTGAACACAGATACGCAGTATTTT. Full variable domain (missing parts from reference TRBV5-4 and TRBJ2-3): ETGVTQSPTHLIKTRGQQVTLRCSSQSGHNTVSWYQQALGQGPQFIFQYYREEENGRGNFPPRFSGLQFPNYSSELNVNALELDDSALYLCASSLGLNTDTQYFGPGTRLTVL.

The rearrangement uses TRBV6-6 and TRBJ1-1; a weak D match, TRBD1 (6 bases). This CDR3 contains 12 residues. Germline V gene sequence: CDR1 MNHNY, CDR2 SVGAGI (reference sequence). Trimming removed 5 bases at V and 10 bases at J, with 14 bases between. The CDR3 DNA sequence: TGTGCCAGCAGTCAAAGGGACATCATAGCTTTCTTT. Protein: CASSQRDIIAFF.

This chain joins TRBV30 and TRBJ2-2, with D uncertain. This CDR3 has 14 amino acids. Germline V CDR1 and CDR2: GTSNPN, SVGIG (reference sequence). The germline V and J ends were trimmed by 2 bases and 7 bases, with 14 bases remaining between them. The CDR3 DNA is TGTGCCTGGAGTAGGCCAAGGCAAGGCGGGGAGCTGTTTTTT. Protein: CAWSRPRQGGELFF.

This rearrangement joins TRBV25-1 to TRBJ2-1; 8 nucleotides agree with TRBD2. The V segment lost 7 bases and the J segment 4 bases; nucleotides outside the gene matches: 6. The CDR3 length is 14 residues. Germline CDR1 is MGHDK and CDR2 is SYGVNS. CDR3 bases: TGTGCCAGCACCCCGGGACTAGAATACAATGAGCAGTTCTTC. Protein: CASTPGLEYNEQFF. The full variable domain, with the rest looked up from reference TRBV25-1 and TRBJ2-1, is EADIYQTPRYLVIGTGKKITLECSQTMGHDKMYWYQQDPGMELHLIHYSYGVNSTEKGDLSSESTVSRIRTEHFPLTLESARPSHTSQYLCASTPGLEYNEQFFGPGTRLTVL.

The chain recombines TRBV18 with TRBJ2-1; 9 nucleotides match TRBD2. The CDR3 has 16 residues. CDR1 and CDR2 (germline): KGHSH, LQKENI. J was trimmed by 2 bases and V by 3 bases; bases with no gene match: 5. CDR3 sequence (DNA): TGTGCCAGCTCACCGTTTGCGGGAGGGCCCTACAATGAGCAGTTCTTC. The encoded protein is CASSPFAGGPYNEQFF.

This rearrangement joins TRBV7-6 to TRBJ2-7; D is ambiguous. Germline CDR1 and CDR2: SGHVS and FNYEAQ. The CDR3 runs to 13 residues. V was trimmed by 0 bases and J by 1 base, leaving 4 bases between them. CDR3 loop: CASSLAESYEQYF. The CDR3 nucleotides read TGTGCCAGCAGCTTAGCTGAGTCCTACGAGCAGTACTTC.

The chain recombines TRBV5-6 with TRBJ2-1, with unresolved D. The germline V gene encodes CDR1 SGHDT and CDR2 YYEEEE. This CDR3 spans 16 amino acids. Between the trimmed V and J ends, which lost 4 bases and 0 bases, there was a span of 14 bases. CDR3 coding DNA: TGTGCCAGCAGCCCCAGTGGGCGGAACTCCTACAATGAGCAGTTCTTC. It encodes CASSPSGRNSYNEQFF.